What follows are 10 T cell receptor beta chains derived from one specimen sequenced in a study of naive and memory T cell subsets. Two oligonucleotides, mixed equimolar, formed the beta constant-region primer covering TRBC1 and TRBC2. Nested alpha and beta constant-region primers with the SP2 primer drove four PCR rounds on ligated cDNA. TCRdb redid the calling of the UMI-ligation and nested PCR reads with MiXCR, one entry per CDR3 protein. The sample lists about 99,000 distinct CDR3 sequences; 13% to 15% were seen once. General study points: A few larger clonotypes appeared in naive repertoires, especially CD8, possibly memory cells re-expressing CD45RA.

No antigen is known for these receptors. Sequencing input: naive CD8+ T cells from blood. The receptor source for this set is a human donor in good health.

This clonotype was recorded at least ten times. This chain joins TRBV12-3 or TRBV12-4 and TRBJ1-1, with D hard to call. Trimming took 4 bases from V and 4 from J, leaving 10 bases between them. The CDR3 runs to 13 residues. The CDR3 protein is CASSYWRGTEAFF. The CDR3 bases are TGTGCCAGCAGTTATTGGCGGGGCACTGAAGCTTTCTTT.

This clonotype has a count of ten or more. This chain links TRBV19 with TRBJ2-1; D is undetermined. V lost 2 bases to trimming and J lost 0 bases, with 8 bases between them. Germline lookup yields CDR1 LNHDA and CDR2 SQIVND (reference sequence). The CDR3 loop spans 15 amino acids. In nucleotides, the CDR3 is TGTGCCAGTAGTATAAACCGGGCCTCCTACAATGAGCAGTTCTTC. Translating gives CASSINRASYNEQFF.

The V gene is TRBV5-6, the J gene TRBJ2-3, with 10 bases lining up with TRBD2. J was trimmed by 0 bases and V by 0 bases; bases with no gene match: 4. CDR3 length equals 17 residues. Germline-derived CDR1 and CDR2 are SGHDT and YYEEEE. CDR3 region: CASSLGPSGGSTDTQYF. CDR3 nucleotides: TGTGCCAGCAGCTTGGGGCCTAGCGGGGGAAGCACAGATACGCAGTATTTT.

V usage is TRBV27 and J usage is TRBJ2-5; no firm D call. The CDR3 runs to 16 residues. The germline CDR1 and CDR2 sequences are MNHEY and SMNVEV (reference sequence). Trimming stripped 2 bases from V and 0 bases from J, with 13 bases between. The CDR3 here is CASSLGTGSYQETQYF. For the CDR3, the DNA is TGTGCCAGCAGTTTAGGTACGGGCTCCTACCAAGAGACCCAGTACTTC.

This clonotype was found many times. Here the CDR3 reads CASSLGFSGGAEETQYF. CDR3 in DNA: TGTGCCAGCAGCTTAGGCTTTTCAGGGGGCGCGGAAGAGACCCAGTACTTC. The gene calls are TRBV11-1 and TRBJ2-5, with 8 bases matching TRBD1. The length of the CDR3 is 17 residues. Germline lookup yields CDR1 SGHAT and CDR2 FQDESV (reference sequence). Trimming took 1 base from V and 3 from J; bases not matched to a gene: 10. Variable domain in full (rest from reference TRBV11-1 and TRBJ2-5): EAEVAQSPRYKITEKSQAVAFWCDPISGHATLYWYRQILGQGPELLVQFQDESVVDDSQLPKDRFSAERLKGVDSTLKIQPAELGDSAMYLCASSLGFSGGAEETQYFGPGTRLLVL.

This clonotype was seen a handful of times. V is TRBV2 and J is TRBJ2-7; 8 nucleotides agree with TRBD1. There are 14 residues in the CDR3. Germline trimming cut 7 bases from V and 7 bases from J; bases unmatched to any gene: 12. Per germline, CDR1 SNHLY and CDR2 FYNNEI. The CDR3 DNA follows: TGTGCCAGCACTCCGGGACAGGTCCTTTGGGAGCAGTACTTC. Translation gives CASTPGQVLWEQYF. The full variable domain, completed using reference TRBV2 and TRBJ2-7, is EPEVTQTPSHQVTQMGQEVILRCVPISNHLYFYWYRQILGQKVEFLVSFYNNEISEKSEIFDDQFSVERPDGSNFTLKIRSTKLEDSAMYFCASTPGQVLWEQYFGPGTRLTVT.

This clonotype was observed a handful of times. This chain uses TRBV20-1 with TRBJ2-1; TRBD2 aligns across 9 bases. Germline CDR1 and CDR2: DFQATT and SNEGSKA (reference sequence). There are 16 residues in the CDR3. Trimming at V came to 1 base and at J to 6 bases, leaving 10 bases not matched to a gene. The chain's CDR3 is CSARVSEGGRANEQFF. The DNA of the CDR3 is TGCAGTGCTAGAGTATCGGAGGGCGGGAGGGCCAATGAGCAGTTCTTC.

J is TRBJ1-3 and V is TRBV11-2; D unresolved. The CDR3 spans 15 residues. The germline V and J ends were trimmed by 0 bases and 3 bases, with 9 bases remaining between them. CDR1 and CDR2 (germline): SGHAT, FQNNGV. The CDR3 DNA reads TGTGCCAGCAGCTTAGAAGGCTCCAGTGGAAACACCATATATTTT. This codes for CASSLEGSSGNTIYF.

The chain employs TRBV2 and TRBJ2-7; D not resolved. The V gene's germline CDR1 is SNHLY and CDR2 FYNNEI. V was clipped by 1 base and J by 5 bases, with 0 bases between them. This CDR3 is 10 amino acids long. In DNA form, the CDR3 reads TGTGCCAGCAGTGAAGACGAGCAGTACTTC. Translating it yields CASSEDEQYF.

Note on this clonotype: This could be a read error, since a much larger clone is one nucleotide away. This rearrangement joins TRBV7-3 to TRBJ2-2; D is perhaps TRBD2 (5 bases). Looked up from germline, CDR1 is SGHTA and CDR2 is FQGTGA. This CDR3 is 15 amino acids long. The CDR3 loop is CASTDTLTRPGELVF. CDR3 bases: TGTGCCAGCACCGACACACTGACGCGTCCCGGGGAGCTGGTTTTT.